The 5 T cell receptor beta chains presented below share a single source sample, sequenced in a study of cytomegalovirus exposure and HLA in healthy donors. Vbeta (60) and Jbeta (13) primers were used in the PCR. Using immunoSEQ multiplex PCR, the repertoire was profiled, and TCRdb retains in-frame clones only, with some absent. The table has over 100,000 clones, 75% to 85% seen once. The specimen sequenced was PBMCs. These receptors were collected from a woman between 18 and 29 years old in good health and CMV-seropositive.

The CDR3 loop is CASTDRGRGTYEQYF. CDR3 coding DNA: TGTGCCAGCACCGACAGGGGGAGGGGGACTTACGAGCAGTACTTC. V gene TRBV6-1 combines with J gene TRBJ2-7, with TRBD1 matching over 9 bases. V lost 7 bases, J lost 4 bases, and 11 bases stayed unmatched. Germline values: CDR1 MNHNS, CDR2 SASEGT. The CDR3 is 15 residues long.

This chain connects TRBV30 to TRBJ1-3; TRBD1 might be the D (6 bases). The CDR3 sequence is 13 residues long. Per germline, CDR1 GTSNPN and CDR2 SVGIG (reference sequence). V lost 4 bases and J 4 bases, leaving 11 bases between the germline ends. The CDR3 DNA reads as TGTGCCTGGACAGGGGCGATAGGAAACACCATATATTTT. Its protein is CAWTGAIGNTIYF.

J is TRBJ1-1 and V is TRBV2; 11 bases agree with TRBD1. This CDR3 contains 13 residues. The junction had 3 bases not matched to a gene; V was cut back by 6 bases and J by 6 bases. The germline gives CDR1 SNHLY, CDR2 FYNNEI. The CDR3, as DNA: TGTGCCAGCAGAGGGACAGGGGGTTCTGAAGCTTTCTTT. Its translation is CASRGTGGSEAFF. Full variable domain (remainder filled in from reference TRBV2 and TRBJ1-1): EPEVTQTPSHQVTQMGQEVILRCVPISNHLYFYWYRQILGQKVEFLVSFYNNEISEKSEIFDDQFSVERPDGSNFTLKIRSTKLEDSAMYFCASRGTGGSEAFFGQGTRLTVV.

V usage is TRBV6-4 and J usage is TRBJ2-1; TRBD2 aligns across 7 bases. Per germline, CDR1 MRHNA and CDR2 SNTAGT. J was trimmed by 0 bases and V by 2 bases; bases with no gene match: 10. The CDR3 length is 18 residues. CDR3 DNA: TGTGCCAGCAGTGACCAACCTCTAGCGGACTTCTCCTACAATGAGCAGTTCTTC. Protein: CASSDQPLADFSYNEQFF.

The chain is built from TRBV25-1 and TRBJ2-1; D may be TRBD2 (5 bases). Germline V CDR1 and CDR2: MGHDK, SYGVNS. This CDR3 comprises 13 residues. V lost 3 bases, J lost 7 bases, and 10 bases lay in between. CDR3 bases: TGTGCCAGCAGTGACTTCACGGGGAATGAGCAGTTCTTC. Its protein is CASSDFTGNEQFF.